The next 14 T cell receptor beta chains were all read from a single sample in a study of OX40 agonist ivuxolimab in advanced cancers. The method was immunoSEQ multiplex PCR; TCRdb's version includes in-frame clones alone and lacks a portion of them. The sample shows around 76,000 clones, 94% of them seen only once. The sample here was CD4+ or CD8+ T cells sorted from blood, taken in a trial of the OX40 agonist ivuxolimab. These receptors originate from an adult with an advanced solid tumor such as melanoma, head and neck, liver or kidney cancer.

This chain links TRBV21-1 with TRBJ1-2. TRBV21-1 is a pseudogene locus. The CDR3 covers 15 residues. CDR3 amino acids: CASSKKRSREYGYTF. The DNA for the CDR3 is TGTGCCAGCAGCAAAAAGAGGAGCAGGGAGTATGGCTACACCTTC.

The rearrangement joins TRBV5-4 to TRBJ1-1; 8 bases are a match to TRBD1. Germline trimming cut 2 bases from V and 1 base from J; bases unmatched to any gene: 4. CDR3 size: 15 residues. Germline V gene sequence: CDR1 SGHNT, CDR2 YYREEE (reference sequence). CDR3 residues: CASSLPGQGNTEAFF. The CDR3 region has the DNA TGTGCCAGCAGCTTACCCGGACAGGGGAACACTGAAGCTTTCTTT.

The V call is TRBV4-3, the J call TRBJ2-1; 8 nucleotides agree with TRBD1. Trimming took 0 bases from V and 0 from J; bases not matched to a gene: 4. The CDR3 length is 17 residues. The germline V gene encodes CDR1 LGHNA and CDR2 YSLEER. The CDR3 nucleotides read TGCGCCAGCAGCCAAGATCGGACAGGGAACTCCTACAATGAGCAGTTCTTC. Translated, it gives CASSQDRTGNSYNEQFF.

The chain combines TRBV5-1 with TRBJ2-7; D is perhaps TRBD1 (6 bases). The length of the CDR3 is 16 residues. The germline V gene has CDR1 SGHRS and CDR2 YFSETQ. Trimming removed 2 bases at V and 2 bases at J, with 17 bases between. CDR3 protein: CASSLIQGLNPYEQYF. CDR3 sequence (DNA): TGCGCCAGCAGCTTAATCCAGGGGCTGAATCCCTACGAGCAGTACTTC. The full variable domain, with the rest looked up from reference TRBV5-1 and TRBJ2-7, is KAGVTQTPRYLIKTRGQQVTLSCSPISGHRSVSWYQQTPGQGLQFLFEYFSETQRNKGNFPGRFSGRQFSNSRSEMNVSTLELGDSALYLCASSLIQGLNPYEQYFGPGTRLTVT.

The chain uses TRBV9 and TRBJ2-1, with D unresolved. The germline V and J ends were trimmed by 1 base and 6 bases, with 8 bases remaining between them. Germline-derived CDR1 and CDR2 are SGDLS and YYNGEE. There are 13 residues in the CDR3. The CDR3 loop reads CASSVTPGNEQFF. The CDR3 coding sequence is TGTGCCAGCAGCGTAACCCCCGGCAATGAGCAGTTCTTC.

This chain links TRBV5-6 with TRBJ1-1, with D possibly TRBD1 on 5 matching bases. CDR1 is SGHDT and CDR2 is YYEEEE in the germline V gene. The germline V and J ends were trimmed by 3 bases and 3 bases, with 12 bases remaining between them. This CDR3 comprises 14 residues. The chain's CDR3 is CASSWGTPDTEAFF. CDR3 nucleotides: TGTGCCAGCAGCTGGGGGACGCCCGACACTGAAGCTTTCTTT. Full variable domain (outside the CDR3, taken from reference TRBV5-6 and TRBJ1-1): DAGVTQSPTHLIKTRGQQVTLRCSPKSGHDTVSWYQQALGQGPQFIFQYYEEEERQRGNFPDRFSGHQFPNYSSELNVNALLLGDSALYLCASSWGTPDTEAFFGQGTRLTVV.

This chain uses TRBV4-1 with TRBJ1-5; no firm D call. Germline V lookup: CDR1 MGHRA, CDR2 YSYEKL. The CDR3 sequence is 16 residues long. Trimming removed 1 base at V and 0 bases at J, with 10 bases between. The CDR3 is CASSQGGGDSNQPQHF. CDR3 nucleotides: TGCGCCAGCAGCCAAGGAGGCGGGGATAGCAATCAGCCCCAGCATTTT.

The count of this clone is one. The CDR3 nucleotides are TGTGCCAGCAGTTTTAGGGCAGGTTATACGCAGTATTTT. Translation: CASSFRAGYTQYF. The chain uses TRBV27 and TRBJ2-3; no firm D call. V lost 3 bases and J lost 7, with 11 bases in between. The CDR3 covers 13 residues. In germline, CDR1 is MNHEY, CDR2 SMNVEV (reference sequence).

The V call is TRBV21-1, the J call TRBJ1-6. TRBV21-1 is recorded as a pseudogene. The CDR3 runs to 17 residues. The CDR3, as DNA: TGTGCCAGCAGACTCCGGGGGGACAGACTCTATAATTCACCCCTCCACTTT. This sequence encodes CASRLRGDRLYNSPLHF.

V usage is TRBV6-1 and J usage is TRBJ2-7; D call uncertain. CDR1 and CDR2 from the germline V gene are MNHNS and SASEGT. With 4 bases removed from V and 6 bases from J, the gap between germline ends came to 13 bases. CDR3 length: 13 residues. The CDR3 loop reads CASSGARWSEQYF. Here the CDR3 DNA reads TGTGCCAGCAGTGGGGCCCGATGGTCCGAGCAGTACTTC.

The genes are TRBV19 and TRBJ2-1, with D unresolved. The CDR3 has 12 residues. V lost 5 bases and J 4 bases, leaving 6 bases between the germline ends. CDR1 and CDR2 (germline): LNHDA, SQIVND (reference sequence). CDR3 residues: CASSPTYNEQFF. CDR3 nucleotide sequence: TGTGCCAGTAGTCCCACATACAATGAGCAGTTCTTC.

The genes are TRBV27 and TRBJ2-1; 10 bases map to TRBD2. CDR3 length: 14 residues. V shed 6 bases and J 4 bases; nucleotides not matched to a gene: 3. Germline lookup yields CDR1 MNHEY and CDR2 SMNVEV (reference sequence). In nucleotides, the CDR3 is TGTGCCAGCAGACTAGCGGGACCATACAATGAGCAGTTCTTC. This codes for CASRLAGPYNEQFF.

The DNA of the CDR3 is TGTGCCAGCAGCTTAGTGGCGACTAGCAGCCACGAGCAGTACTTC. The encoded protein is CASSLVATSSHEQYF. The chain has TRBV7-2 and TRBJ2-7, with 7 nucleotides matching TRBD2. Germline V CDR1 and CDR2: SGHTA, FQGNSA. The CDR3 has 15 amino acids. Losses at the gene ends were 1 base for V and 5 bases for J; bases not matched to a gene: 8. Drawing the rest from reference TRBV7-2 and TRBJ2-7, the complete variable domain is GAGVSQSPSNKVTEKGKDVELRCDPISGHTALYWYRQSLGQGLEFLIYFQGNSAPDKSGLPSDRFSAERTGGSVSTLTIQRTQQEDSAVYLCASSLVATSSHEQYFGPGTRLTVT.

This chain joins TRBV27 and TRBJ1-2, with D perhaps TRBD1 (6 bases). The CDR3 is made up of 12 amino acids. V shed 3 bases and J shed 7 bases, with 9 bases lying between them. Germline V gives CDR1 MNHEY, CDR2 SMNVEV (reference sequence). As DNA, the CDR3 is TGTGCCAGCAGTTTTGCGGGGGCTGGCTACACCTTC. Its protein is CASSFAGAGYTF.